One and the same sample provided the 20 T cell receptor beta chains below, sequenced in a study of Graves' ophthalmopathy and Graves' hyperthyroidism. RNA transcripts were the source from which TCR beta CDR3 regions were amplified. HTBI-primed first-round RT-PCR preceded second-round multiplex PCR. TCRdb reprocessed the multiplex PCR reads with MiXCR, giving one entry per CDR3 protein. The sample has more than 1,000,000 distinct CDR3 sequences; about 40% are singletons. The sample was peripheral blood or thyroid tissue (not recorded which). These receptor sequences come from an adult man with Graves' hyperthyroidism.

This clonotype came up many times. The CDR3 here is CASSESRTGERPEAFF. The CDR3 DNA follows: TGCGCCAGCAGTGAGTCCCGGACAGGGGAGAGGCCTGAAGCTTTCTTT. The chain links TRBV10-1 to TRBJ1-1; 9 positions match TRBD1. Germline CDR1 reads WNHNN; CDR2 reads SYGVQD (reference sequence). With 0 bases clipped from V and 6 bases from J, the junction kept 8 bases outside the gene matches. This CDR3 is built from 16 residues.

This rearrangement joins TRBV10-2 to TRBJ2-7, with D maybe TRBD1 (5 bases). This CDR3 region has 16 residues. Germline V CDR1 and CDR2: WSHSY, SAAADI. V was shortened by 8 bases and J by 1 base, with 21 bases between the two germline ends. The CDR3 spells CASSRPAAGPSYEQYF. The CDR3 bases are TGCGCCAGCTCACGCCCGGCGGCAGGGCCTTCCTACGAGCAGTACTTC.

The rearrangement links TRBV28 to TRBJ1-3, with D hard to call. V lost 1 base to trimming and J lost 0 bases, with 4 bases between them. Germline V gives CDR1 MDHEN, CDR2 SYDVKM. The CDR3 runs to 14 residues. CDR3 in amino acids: CASSLSHSGNTIYF. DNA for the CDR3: TGTGCCAGCAGTTTATCCCACTCTGGAAACACCATATATTTT.

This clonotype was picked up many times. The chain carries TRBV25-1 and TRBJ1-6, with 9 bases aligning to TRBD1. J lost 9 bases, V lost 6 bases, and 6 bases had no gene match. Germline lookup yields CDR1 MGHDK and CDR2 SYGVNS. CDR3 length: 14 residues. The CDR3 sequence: CASRIPGQGSPLHF. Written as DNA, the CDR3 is TGTGCCAGCAGGATCCCGGGACAGGGTTCACCCCTCCACTTT.

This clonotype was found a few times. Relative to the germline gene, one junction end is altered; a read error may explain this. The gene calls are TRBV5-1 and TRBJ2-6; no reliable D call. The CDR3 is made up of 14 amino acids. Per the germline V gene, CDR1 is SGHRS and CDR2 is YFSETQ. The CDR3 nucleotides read TGTGCCATGAGGTCTGCCTCTGGGGCCAACGTCCTGACTTTC. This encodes CAMRSASGANVLTF. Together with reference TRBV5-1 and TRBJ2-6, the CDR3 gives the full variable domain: KAGVTQTPRYLIKTRGQQVTLSCSPISGHRSVSWYQQTPGQGLQFLFEYFSETQRNKGNFPGRFSGRQFSNSRSEMNVSTLELGDSALYLCAMRSASGANVLTFGAGSRLTVL.

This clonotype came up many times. The CDR3 bases are TGCGCCAGCAGCTTGGGGCCCTCTCTGCTACCGAACACTGAAGCTTTCTTT. It is translated as CASSLGPSLLPNTEAFF. The chain is built from TRBV5-1 and TRBJ1-1, with D hard to call. Germline CDR1 and CDR2: SGHRS and YFSETQ. Trimming cost V 0 bases and J 1 base, with 16 bases left between them. The CDR3 is 17 residues long.

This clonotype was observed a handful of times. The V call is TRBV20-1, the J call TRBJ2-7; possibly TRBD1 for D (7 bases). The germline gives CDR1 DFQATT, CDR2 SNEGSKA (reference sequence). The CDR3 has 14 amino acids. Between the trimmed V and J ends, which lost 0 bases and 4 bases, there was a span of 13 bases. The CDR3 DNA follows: TGCAGTGCTAGAGAGAGGAGGGGGCAATACGAGCAGTACTTC. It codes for CSARERRGQYEQYF.

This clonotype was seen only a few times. The CDR3 spells CASAGINTEAFF. CDR3 nucleotides: TGTGCCAGTGCAGGGATTAACACTGAAGCTTTCTTT. The chain links TRBV12-3 or TRBV12-4 to TRBJ1-1; a possible D gene is TRBD1 (5 bases). CDR3 length: 12 amino acids. Trimming took off 9 bases at V and 2 bases at J, with 10 bases between the two ends.

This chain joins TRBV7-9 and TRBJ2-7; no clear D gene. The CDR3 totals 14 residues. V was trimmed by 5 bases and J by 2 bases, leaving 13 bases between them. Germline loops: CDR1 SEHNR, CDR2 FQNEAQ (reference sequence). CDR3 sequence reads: CASSQEGHPYEQYF. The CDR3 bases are TGTGCCAGCAGCCAAGAAGGTCACCCCTACGAGCAGTACTTC.

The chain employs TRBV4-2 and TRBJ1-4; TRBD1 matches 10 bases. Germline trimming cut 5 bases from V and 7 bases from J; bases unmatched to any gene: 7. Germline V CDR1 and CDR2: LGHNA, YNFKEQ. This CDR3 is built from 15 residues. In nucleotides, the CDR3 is TGTGCCAGCAGCGTTACCGGGACAGGGGCTGAAAAACTGTTTTTT. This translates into CASSVTGTGAEKLFF.

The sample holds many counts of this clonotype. CDR3 nucleotides: TGTGCCAGCAGCTTCCCCGGCGTCCAAGAGACCCAGTACTTC. Translating gives CASSFPGVQETQYF. The J gene is TRBJ2-5, the V gene TRBV7-2; D remains unclear. V gave up 3 bases and J gave up 1 base, with 9 bases separating them. Germline V CDR1 and CDR2: SGHTA, FQGNSA. This CDR3 has 14 residues.

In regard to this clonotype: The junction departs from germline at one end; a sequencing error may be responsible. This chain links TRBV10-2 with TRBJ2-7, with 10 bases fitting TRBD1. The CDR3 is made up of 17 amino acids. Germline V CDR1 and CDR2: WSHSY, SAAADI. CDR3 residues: CASSYSRGGTGDGEQYF. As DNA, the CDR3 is TGTGCCAGCAGTTACTCGAGGGGGGGGACAGGGGATGGCGAGCAGTACTTC.

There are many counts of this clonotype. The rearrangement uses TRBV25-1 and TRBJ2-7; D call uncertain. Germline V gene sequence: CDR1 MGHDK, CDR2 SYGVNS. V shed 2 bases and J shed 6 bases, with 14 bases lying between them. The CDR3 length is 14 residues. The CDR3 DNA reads TGTGCCAGCAGTGAAGGCCCCCCAGAGTCCGAGCAGTACTTC. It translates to CASSEGPPESEQYF.

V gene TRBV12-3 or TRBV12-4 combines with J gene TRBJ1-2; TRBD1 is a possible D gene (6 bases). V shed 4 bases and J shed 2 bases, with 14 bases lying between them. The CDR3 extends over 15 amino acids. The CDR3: CASSSTGGMNYGYTF. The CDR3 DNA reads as TGTGCCAGCAGTTCAACGGGGGGCATGAACTATGGCTACACCTTC.

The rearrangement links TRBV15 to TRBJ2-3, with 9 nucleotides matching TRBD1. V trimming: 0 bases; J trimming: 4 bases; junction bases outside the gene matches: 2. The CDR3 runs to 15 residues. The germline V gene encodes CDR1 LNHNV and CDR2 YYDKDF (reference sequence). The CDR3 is CATSREGQGSDTQYF. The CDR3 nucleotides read TGTGCCACCAGCAGAGAAGGACAGGGGTCAGATACGCAGTATTTT.

In DNA, the CDR3 is TGTGCCAGCAGCCCCGTGCAGGGGGGAGGTGAAAAACTGTTTTTT. It specifies CASSPVQGGGEKLFF. V usage is TRBV7-2 and J usage is TRBJ1-4; 7 bases fit TRBD1. The CDR3 is 15 residues long. Germline trimming cut 5 bases from V and 7 bases from J; bases unmatched to any gene: 10. Germline CDR1 SGHTA, CDR2 FQGNSA.

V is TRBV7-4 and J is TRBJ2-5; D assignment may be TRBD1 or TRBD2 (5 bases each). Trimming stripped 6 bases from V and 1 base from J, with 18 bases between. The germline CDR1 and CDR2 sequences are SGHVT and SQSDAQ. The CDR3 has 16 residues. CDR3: CASSPSDWGIQETQYF. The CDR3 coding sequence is TGTGCCAGCAGTCCCTCCGACTGGGGGATCCAAGAGACCCAGTACTTC.

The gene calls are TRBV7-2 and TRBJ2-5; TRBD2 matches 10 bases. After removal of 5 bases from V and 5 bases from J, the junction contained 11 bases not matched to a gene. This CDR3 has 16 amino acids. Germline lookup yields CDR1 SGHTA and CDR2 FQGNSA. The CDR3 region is CASSLWSSGSRETQYF. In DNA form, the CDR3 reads TGTGCCAGCAGCCTATGGTCTAGCGGGAGTCGGGAGACCCAGTACTTC.

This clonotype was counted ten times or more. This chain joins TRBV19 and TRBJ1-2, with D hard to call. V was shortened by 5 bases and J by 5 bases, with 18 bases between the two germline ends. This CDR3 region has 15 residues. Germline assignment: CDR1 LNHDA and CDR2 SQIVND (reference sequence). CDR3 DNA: TGTGCCAGTAGTGAAGGAGGGTCGGCGAGGTATGGCTACACCTTC. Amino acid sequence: CASSEGGSARYGYTF.

The CDR3 is CASSGKKWASYSNQPQHF. In nucleotides, the CDR3 is TGCGCCAGCAGTGGGAAAAAGTGGGCCAGCTATAGCAATCAGCCCCAGCATTTT. V usage is TRBV10-2 and J usage is TRBJ1-5; D gene unclear. V was trimmed by 4 bases and J by 0 bases, leaving 19 bases between them. This CDR3 has 18 amino acids. Germline values: CDR1 WSHSY, CDR2 SAAADI.